This entry lists 9 T cell receptor beta chains sequenced from one sample in a study of siplizumab effects on memory and regulatory T cells. Measured with immunoSEQ multiplex PCR; TCRdb has only the in-frame clones, and not every one. The sample consists of 50,000 to 70,000 clones, just over 95% of them appearing once. Sequencing was done on a sample of naive CD8+ T cells sorted from blood. The receptors here all came from a human donor in good health.

V and J are TRBV2 and TRBJ2-7, with 8 bases matching TRBD1. The V segment lost 4 bases and the J segment 0 bases; nucleotides outside the gene matches: 2. The CDR3 runs 14 residues. Germline assignment: CDR1 SNHLY and CDR2 FYNNEI. This chain's CDR3 is CASSGDRISYEQYF. CDR3 nucleotides: TGTGCCAGCAGTGGGGACAGGATCTCCTACGAGCAGTACTTC. Supplemented by reference TRBV2 and TRBJ2-7, the full variable domain reads EPEVTQTPSHQVTQMGQEVILRCVPISNHLYFYWYRQILGQKVEFLVSFYNNEISEKSEIFDDQFSVERPDGSNFTLKIRSTKLEDSAMYFCASSGDRISYEQYFGPGTRLTVT.

The rearrangement joins TRBV27 to TRBJ2-1, with 7 bases lining up with TRBD2. This CDR3 is 14 amino acids long. V was clipped by 3 bases and J by 5 bases; unmatched bases: 4. Germline lookup yields CDR1 MNHEY and CDR2 SMNVEV (reference sequence). CDR3 sequence: CASSLGGGDNEQFF. The CDR3, as DNA: TGTGCCAGCAGTTTGGGGGGAGGGGACAATGAGCAGTTCTTC.

This sequence joins TRBV28 and TRBJ1-5; no definite D call. From germline, CDR1 is MDHEN and CDR2 SYDVKM. Trimming cost V 0 bases and J 0 bases, with 6 bases left between them. The CDR3 runs 15 residues. The CDR3 coding sequence is TGTGCCAGCAGTTTATGGGGGAATAGCAATCAGCCCCAGCATTTT. Protein product: CASSLWGNSNQPQHF.

The chain carries TRBV4-1 and TRBJ1-1, with TRBD1 matching over 7 bases. V gave up 1 base and J gave up 0 bases; unmatched junction bases: 5. This CDR3 is 16 amino acids long. Germline V gene data show CDR1 as MGHRA and CDR2 as YSYEKL. The CDR3 loop reads CASSQGTGALNTEAFF. DNA of the CDR3: TGCGCCAGCAGCCAAGGTACAGGGGCCTTGAACACTGAAGCTTTCTTT.

The chain combines TRBV4-1 with TRBJ2-7; D gene ambiguous. The CDR3 runs to 13 residues. V lost 3 bases and J 2 bases, leaving 8 bases between the germline ends. Germline V gene sequence: CDR1 MGHRA, CDR2 YSYEKL. The CDR3 coding sequence is TGCGCCAGCAGCCAGGCTGGGGCCTACGAGCAGTACTTC. Translation: CASSQAGAYEQYF.

This chain joins TRBV10-3 and TRBJ2-2; D is uncertain. The CDR3 loop spans 13 amino acids. The V gene lost 5 bases and the J gene lost 6 bases, with 10 bases spanning the gap. Germline V gene sequence: CDR1 ENHRY, CDR2 SYGVKD. The CDR3 DNA reads TGTGCCATCAGTACGGCCCTGGCCGGGGAGCTGTTTTTT. Its translation: CAISTALAGELFF.

The CDR3 region is CASSPSRGLAKNIQYF. As DNA, the CDR3 is TGTGCCAGCTCACCTTCCCGGGGATTAGCCAAAAACATTCAGTACTTC. The rearrangement links TRBV18 to TRBJ2-4; D possibly corresponds to TRBD2 (5 bases). Germline values: CDR1 KGHSH, CDR2 LQKENI. Trimming stripped 3 bases from V and 0 bases from J, with 12 bases between. The CDR3 totals 16 residues.

The chain is built from TRBV9 and TRBJ1-2, with D maybe TRBD1 (5 bases). V was cut by 4 bases and J by 8 bases, with 15 bases left in between. The CDR3 totals 13 residues. Per the germline V gene, CDR1 is SGDLS and CDR2 is YYNGEE. The CDR3 spells CASSKTRDGGYTF. As DNA, the CDR3 is TGTGCCAGCAGCAAAACTCGGGACGGCGGCTACACCTTC. The full variable domain, with the rest looked up from reference TRBV9 and TRBJ1-2, is DSGVTQTPKHLITATGQRVTLRCSPRSGDLSVYWYQQSLDQGLQFLIQYYNGEERAKGNILERFSAQQFPDLHSELNLSSLELGDSALYFCASSKTRDGGYTFGSGTRLTVV.

The chain links TRBV4-1 to TRBJ1-2; tentative D call: TRBD1 (6 bases). Germline V gives CDR1 MGHRA, CDR2 YSYEKL. The CDR3 runs to 14 residues. The V end lost 0 bases, the J end lost 12 bases, and 17 bases lay between the germline ends. The CDR3 nucleotides read TGCGCCAGCAGCCAAGATAGTACAGGGAGAACGGACACCTTC. It is translated as CASSQDSTGRTDTF.